Listed below are T cell receptor beta chains from one sample, sequenced in a study of blood T cell repertoires in COVID-19. Data came from immunoSEQ multiplex PCR; TCRdb stores just in-frame clones and leaves some out. Here the sample spans just under 50,000 clones, roughly 83% being singletons. The specimen sequenced was peripheral blood. The receptors come from a human donor in a cohort sampled during active COVID-19. CDR3s include the opening cysteine and the closing phenylalanine or tryptophan. Fields, in order: D gene, V gene, clone size, CDR3 length, J gene, CDR3 protein, CDR3 DNA. The D gene is left open where the match is weak. Rows may omit the clone size; those that give it use once, few, many or a size class.

D: TRBD1; V: TRBV19; size: few; length: 14; J: TRBJ1-5; CDR3: CASSMGQLNQPQHF; DNA: TGTGCCAGTAGTATGGGACAGTTAAATCAGCCCCAGCATTTT
D: TRBD1; V: TRBV4-1; size: -; length: 14; J: TRBJ1-1; CDR3: CASSRSRGDFEAFF; DNA: TGCGCCAGCAGCCGATCCAGGGGGGACTTTGAAGCTTTCTTT
D: TRBD2; V: TRBV19; size: once; length: 18; J: TRBJ2-7; CDR3: CASSSQHPTLADSYEQYF; DNA: TGTGCCAGTAGTTCACAACACCCGACTCTAGCGGATTCCTACGAGCAGTACTTC
D: TRBD2; V: TRBV5-1; size: -; length: 15; J: TRBJ2-1; CDR3: CASSLGTSGYNEQFF; DNA: TGCGCCAGCAGCTTGGGGACTAGCGGCTACAATGAGCAGTTCTTC
D: -; V: TRBV30; size: -; length: 13; J: TRBJ1-2; CDR3: CAWSSGLHYGYTF; DNA: TGTGCCTGGAGTTCCGGTTTGCACTATGGCTACACCTTC
D: -; V: TRBV29-1; size: -; length: 13; J: TRBJ1-1; CDR3: CSAGGAGRTEAFF; DNA: TGCAGCGCAGGAGGGGCAGGCCGAACTGAAGCTTTCTTT
D: TRBD1; V: TRBV2; size: -; length: 13; J: TRBJ1-2; CDR3: CASSGTGTPGYTF; DNA: TGTGCCAGCAGTGGGACAGGGACGCCGGGCTACACCTTC
D: TRBD1; V: TRBV23-1; size: -; length: 13; J: TRBJ2-5; CDR3: CARDRSFQETQYF; DNA: TGCGCGAGGGACAGGAGTTTCCAAGAGACCCAGTACTTC
D: -; V: TRBV4-1; size: few; length: 15; J: TRBJ1-2; CDR3: CASSPAGPALYGYTF; DNA: TGCGCCAGCAGCCCAGCGGGGCCCGCTCTCTATGGCTACACCTTC
D: TRBD2; V: TRBV12-5; size: -; length: 14; J: TRBJ2-3; CDR3: CASGLLTSGDTQYF; DNA: TGTGCTAGTGGTTTGCTGACTAGCGGAGATACGCAGTATTTT
D: -; V: TRBV24-1; size: -; length: 14; J: TRBJ2-1; CDR3: CATSHPTAANEQFF; DNA: TGTGCCACCAGTCACCCGACAGCCGCCAATGAGCAGTTCTTC
D: TRBD1; V: TRBV29-1; size: -; length: 12; J: TRBJ2-7; CDR3: CSVRNRGHEQYF; DNA: TGCAGCGTCCGGAACAGGGGCCACGAGCAGTACTTC
D: -; V: TRBV5-6; size: -; length: 14; J: TRBJ2-7; CDR3: CASSPDRRPAEQYF; DNA: TGTGCCAGCAGCCCCGACAGGCGCCCTGCCGAGCAGTACTTC
D: -; V: TRBV18; size: -; length: 15; J: TRBJ2-7; CDR3: CASSLTSTAFYEQYF; DNA: TGTGCCAGCTCACTTACCTCGACAGCCTTTTACGAGCAGTACTTC
D: -; V: TRBV5-5; size: once; length: 14; J: TRBJ2-3; CDR3: CASSLLEGSDTQYF; DNA: TGTGCCAGCAGCTTGTTGGAGGGATCAGATACGCAGTATTTT
D: TRBD1; V: TRBV30; size: -; length: 14; J: TRBJ1-1; CDR3: CAWSSTGGYTEAFF; DNA: TGTGCCTGGAGTTCCACAGGGGGATACACTGAAGCTTTCTTT
D: -; V: TRBV25-1; size: once; length: 13; J: TRBJ2-2; CDR3: CATQTGHSGELFF; DNA: TGTGCCACCCAAACCGGCCACAGCGGGGAGCTGTTTTTT
D: -; V: TRBV19; size: -; length: 15; J: TRBJ1-4; CDR3: CATGKQTPTNEKLFF; DNA: TGTGCCACGGGGAAGCAGACTCCAACTAATGAAAAACTGTTTTTT
D: TRBD1; V: TRBV5-4; size: -; length: 15; J: TRBJ1-1; CDR3: CASSFEQGAHTEAFF; DNA: TGTGCCAGCAGCTTTGAACAGGGGGCGCACACTGAAGCTTTCTTT